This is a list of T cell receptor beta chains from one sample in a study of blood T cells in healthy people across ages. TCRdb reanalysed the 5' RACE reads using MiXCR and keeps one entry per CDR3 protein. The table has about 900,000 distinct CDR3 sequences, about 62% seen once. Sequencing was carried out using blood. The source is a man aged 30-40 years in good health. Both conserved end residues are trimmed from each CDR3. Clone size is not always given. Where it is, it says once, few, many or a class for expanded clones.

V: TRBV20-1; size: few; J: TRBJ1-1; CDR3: SAPGKNTEAF
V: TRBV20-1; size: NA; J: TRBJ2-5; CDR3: SAAWTEDQETQY
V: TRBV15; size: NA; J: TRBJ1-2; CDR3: ATSRGQGNFGYT
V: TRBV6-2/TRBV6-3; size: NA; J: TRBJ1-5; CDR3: ASSRTINGNQPRH
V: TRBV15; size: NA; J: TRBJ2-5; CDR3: ATSRGFGGQGTQY
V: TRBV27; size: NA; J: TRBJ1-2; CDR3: ASSFGHGLPLDYT
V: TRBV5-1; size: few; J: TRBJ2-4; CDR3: ASSPRTHGDIQY
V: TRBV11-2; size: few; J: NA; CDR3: ASSLGLSRYEQY
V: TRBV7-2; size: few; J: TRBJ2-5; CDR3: ASSLAGGGTQY
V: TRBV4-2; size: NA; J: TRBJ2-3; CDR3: ASSQVTSPTDTQY
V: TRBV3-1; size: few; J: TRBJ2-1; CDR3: ASSHLGGDGDMIHEQF
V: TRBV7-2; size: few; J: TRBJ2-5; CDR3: ASSFGGVRETQY
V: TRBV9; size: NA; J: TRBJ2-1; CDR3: ASSVVGALNDEQF
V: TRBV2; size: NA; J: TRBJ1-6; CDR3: ACRSSYNSPLH
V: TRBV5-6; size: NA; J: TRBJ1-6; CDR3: ASSMRIGGGNSPLH
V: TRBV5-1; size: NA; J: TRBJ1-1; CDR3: ASREGLTEAF
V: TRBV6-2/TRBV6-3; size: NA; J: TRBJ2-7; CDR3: ASTLTPYYEQY
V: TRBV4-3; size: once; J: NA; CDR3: ASSRPRAGPYEQY
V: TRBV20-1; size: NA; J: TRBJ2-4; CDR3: SARVGQGLAKNIQY
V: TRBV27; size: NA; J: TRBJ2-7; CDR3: ASSPLLAGYEQY
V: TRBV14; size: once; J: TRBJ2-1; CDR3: VSSQPTSPHNEQF
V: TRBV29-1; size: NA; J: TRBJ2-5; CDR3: SVVRNQETQY
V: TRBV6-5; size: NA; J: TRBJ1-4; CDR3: ASSYSKQSEKLF
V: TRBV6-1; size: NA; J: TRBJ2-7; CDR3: ASKGPPGEQY
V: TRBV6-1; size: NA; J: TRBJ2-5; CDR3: ASSRQIGETQY
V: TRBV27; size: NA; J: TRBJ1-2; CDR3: ASSPGTGVRGLKVYGYT
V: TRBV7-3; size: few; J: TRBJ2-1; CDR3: ASSLAGTSSGETQF
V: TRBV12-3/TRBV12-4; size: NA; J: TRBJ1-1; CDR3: ASRDGWNTEAF
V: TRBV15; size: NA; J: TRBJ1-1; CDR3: ATSGPGNTEAF
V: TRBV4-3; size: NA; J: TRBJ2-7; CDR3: ASSRHRDLTRVYEQY
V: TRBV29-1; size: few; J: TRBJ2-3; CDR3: SVYYADTQY
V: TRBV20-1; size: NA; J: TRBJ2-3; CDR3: SASADTDTQY
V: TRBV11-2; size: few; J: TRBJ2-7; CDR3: ASSLIGGANEQY
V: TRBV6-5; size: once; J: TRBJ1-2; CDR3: ASSYDPQGALYGYT
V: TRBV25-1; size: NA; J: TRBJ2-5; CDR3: ASSGSTGVRQETQY
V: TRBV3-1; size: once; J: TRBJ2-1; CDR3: ASSQMGPGEQF
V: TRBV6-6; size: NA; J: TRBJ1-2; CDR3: ASTTPTGTAYYGYT